The 10 T cell receptor beta chains listed next were all sequenced from one sample in a study of response to subunit inactivated influenza vaccine. TCRdb reanalysed the RT-PCR reads using MiXCR and keeps one entry per CDR3 protein. Of roughly 520,000 distinct CDR3 sequences detected, around 25% appear once; the ten largest clones hold 1.5% to 2%. The sample in question was CD4+ T cells sorted from PBMCs, obtained 5 days after vaccination. All receptors derive from a man in his fifties who received an inactivated influenza vaccine.

The V gene is TRBV28, the J gene TRBJ1-1; the D is unclear. This CDR3 is 15 amino acids long. Trimming removed 8 bases from V and 1 base from J, with 17 bases in between. CDR1 is MDHEN, CDR2 SYDVKM, per germline. The DNA of the CDR3 is TGTGCCAGCGTCGGCACCACAATTAGGAACACTGAAGCTTTCTTT. This codes for CASVGTTIRNTEAFF.

There are many counts of this clonotype. CDR3 in DNA: TGCGCCAGCAGCCTATACTCCACTAGCGGGGAGACCCAGTACTTC. Its translation: CASSLYSTSGETQYF. The chain employs TRBV5-1 and TRBJ2-5; 9 bases agree with TRBD2. The length of the CDR3 is 15 residues. With 4 bases clipped from V and 5 bases from J, the junction kept 9 bases outside the gene matches. The germline V gene encodes CDR1 SGHRS and CDR2 YFSETQ.

The V call is TRBV12-3 or TRBV12-4, the J call TRBJ2-7; no firm D call. The CDR3 runs 15 residues. Deletions cut 1 base from V and 5 bases from J, with 15 bases between. The CDR3 region has the DNA TGTGCCAGCAGTTTAGGGCGGTTGACACTTAACGAGCAGTACTTC. It specifies CASSLGRLTLNEQYF.

As DNA, the CDR3 is TGTGCCAGCAGTTCAACCACATATGGCTACACCTTC. Its protein is CASSSTTYGYTF. The chain couples TRBV6-2 or TRBV6-3 to TRBJ1-2; D ambiguous. The V and J ends lost 4 bases and 5 bases respectively, with 8 bases between them. This CDR3 comprises 12 residues. The germline V gene encodes CDR1 MNHEY and CDR2 SVGEGT.

The chain joins TRBV29-1 to TRBJ2-7, with TRBD2 matching over 8 bases. The germline CDR1 and CDR2 sequences are SQVTM and ANQGSEA. The CDR3 totals 13 residues. CDR3 nucleotide sequence: TGCGGCATAACCGGGACTAGCTCCTACGAGCAGTACTTC. Its protein is CGITGTSSYEQYF.

This clonotype was seen only a few times. The chain carries TRBV30 and TRBJ1-2; D is ambiguous. Trimming took 0 bases from V and 7 from J, leaving 9 bases between them. Germline V gene data show CDR1 as GTSNPN and CDR2 as SVGIG (reference sequence). CDR3 length: 12 amino acids. For the CDR3, the DNA is TGTGCCTGGAGTGTGGTGGGTTCTGGCTACACCTTC. Translating gives CAWSVVGSGYTF. Using reference TRBV30 and TRBJ1-2 for the parts outside the CDR3, the full variable domain is SQTIHQWPATLVQPVGSPLSLECTVEGTSNPNLYWYRQAAGRGLQLLFYSVGIGQISSEVPQNLSASRPQDRQFILSSKKLLLSDSGFYLCAWSVVGSGYTFGSGTRLTVV.

This rearrangement joins TRBV12-3 or TRBV12-4 to TRBJ1-1; D might be TRBD1 (6 bases). Trimming removed 5 bases from V and 4 bases from J, with 17 bases in between. This CDR3 has 15 residues. DNA of the CDR3: TGTGCCAGCAGTCCGCGCACAGGGTATCTCACTGAAGCTTTCTTT. Its translation: CASSPRTGYLTEAFF.

This clonotype has at least ten counts. The V and J genes are TRBV5-1 and TRBJ1-1; possible D gene TRBD1, 5 bases. Germline-derived CDR1 and CDR2 are SGHRS and YFSETQ. The CDR3 sequence is 16 residues long. Trimming cost V 4 bases and J 1 base, with 17 bases left between them. CDR3 in amino acids: CASSLGQRTPNTEAFF. For the CDR3, the DNA is TGCGCCAGCAGCCTCGGACAAAGGACACCGAACACTGAAGCTTTCTTT.

This rearrangement joins TRBV5-1 to TRBJ2-3; TRBD2 matches 9 bases. Germline V gene data show CDR1 as SGHRS and CDR2 as YFSETQ. The CDR3 sequence is 18 residues long. V trimming: 4 bases; J trimming: 3 bases; junction bases outside the gene matches: 15. The CDR3 is CASSLEVRLAGSTDTQYF. The CDR3 DNA sequence: TGCGCCAGCAGCCTCGAAGTCCGGCTAGCGGGGTCAACAGATACGCAGTATTTT. Full variable domain (rest looked up from reference TRBV5-1 and TRBJ2-3): KAGVTQTPRYLIKTRGQQVTLSCSPISGHRSVSWYQQTPGQGLQFLFEYFSETQRNKGNFPGRFSGRQFSNSRSEMNVSTLELGDSALYLCASSLEVRLAGSTDTQYFGPGTRLTVL.

The chain combines TRBV20-1 with TRBJ2-3; D call uncertain. Deletions cut 3 bases from V and 2 bases from J, with 12 bases between. The CDR3 totals 14 residues. CDR1 and CDR2 from the germline V gene are DFQATT and SNEGSKA (reference sequence). CDR3 in amino acids: CSASSQRVTDTQYF. For the CDR3, the DNA is TGCAGTGCTAGCAGTCAGAGAGTCACAGATACGCAGTATTTT.